This entry lists 31 T cell receptor beta chains sequenced from one sample in a study of shared clonotypes between healthy human individuals. Here immunoSEQ multiplex PCR was the method, and the copy in TCRdb shows in-frame clones only, minus some. The top ten hold 0.3% to 0.45% of the sample, which has a few million clones, around 90% seen once. Material: naive CD4+ T cells from PBMCs. Subset reported: CD45RA+ positively selected. These receptors were collected from a man between 18 and 35 years old in good health. Some clones in this sample may be carry-over from other donors' samples.

The chain combines TRBV28 with TRBJ2-7; no reliable D call. The CDR3 is made up of 11 amino acids. The V gene lost 0 bases and the J gene lost 6 bases, with 3 bases spanning the gap. CDR1 is MDHEN, CDR2 SYDVKM, per germline. CDR3 sequence (DNA): TGTGCCAGCAGTTTATGGTCCGAGCAGTACTTC. Translating it yields CASSLWSEQYF.

The V gene is TRBV9, the J gene TRBJ1-1, with TRBD1 matching 7 bases. Trimming took 4 bases from V and 0 from J; bases not matched to a gene: 6. The CDR3 has 15 amino acids. Germline V gene lookup returns CDR1 SGDLS and CDR2 YYNGEE. Written as DNA, the CDR3 is TGTGCCAGCAGCCCAAGGGACAGATTGAACACTGAAGCTTTCTTT. Protein sequence: CASSPRDRLNTEAFF. Supplemented by reference TRBV9 and TRBJ1-1, the full variable domain reads DSGVTQTPKHLITATGQRVTLRCSPRSGDLSVYWYQQSLDQGLQFLIQYYNGEERAKGNILERFSAQQFPDLHSELNLSSLELGDSALYFCASSPRDRLNTEAFFGQGTRLTVV.

The chain joins TRBV7-2 to TRBJ2-2; TRBD2 agrees at 7 bases. Germline V lookup: CDR1 SGHTA, CDR2 FQGNSA. The junction had 8 bases not matched to a gene; V was cut back by 5 bases and J by 8 bases. This CDR3 region has 14 residues. In DNA form, the CDR3 reads TGTGCCAGCAGCGTGACCCACGGGAGGGGGGAGCTGTTTTTT. Its protein product is CASSVTHGRGELFF.

The V call is TRBV7-9, the J call TRBJ1-6, with D perhaps matching TRBD1 (5 bases). Germline values: CDR1 SEHNR, CDR2 FQNEAQ (reference sequence). The CDR3 covers 14 residues. V gave up 3 bases and J gave up 6 bases, with 9 bases separating them. The CDR3 spells CASSLQGSNSPLHF. DNA of the CDR3: TGTGCCAGCAGCTTGCAGGGTTCTAATTCACCCCTCCACTTT. Looking up the rest from reference TRBV7-9 and TRBJ1-6 gives the full variable domain: DTGVSQNPRHKITKRGQNVTFRCDPISEHNRLYWYRQTLGQGPEFLTYFQNEAQLEKSRLLSDRFSAERPKGSFSTLEIQRTEQGDSAMYLCASSLQGSNSPLHFGNGTRLTVT.

The chain carries TRBV19 and TRBJ2-4; weak D call: TRBD1 (6 bases). From germline, CDR1 is LNHDA and CDR2 SQIVND (reference sequence). Trimming removed 5 bases from V and 9 bases from J, with 14 bases in between. The CDR3 consists of 13 residues. Here the CDR3 DNA reads TGTGCCAGTAGTGCCCGACCAGGGGTCATTCAGTACTTC. Its translation: CASSARPGVIQYF.

The rearrangement uses TRBV15 and TRBJ1-2; possible D gene TRBD1, 5 bases. Trimming took 6 bases from V and 0 from J, leaving 11 bases between them. This CDR3 comprises 14 residues. Germline assignment: CDR1 LNHNV and CDR2 YYDKDF (reference sequence). The CDR3 nucleotides read TGTGCCACCAGGAGGGACCGCACTAACTATGGCTACACCTTC. This translates into CATRRDRTNYGYTF.

The rearrangement uses TRBV5-4 and TRBJ2-1; the match to TRBD2 covers 10 bases. This CDR3 is 15 amino acids long. With 4 bases clipped from V and 4 bases from J, the junction kept 5 bases outside the gene matches. Looked up from germline, CDR1 is SGHNT and CDR2 is YYREEE (reference sequence). The CDR3 region has the DNA TGTGCCAGCAGCGGAGGACTAGCGGAATACAATGAGCAGTTCTTC. This gives the protein CASSGGLAEYNEQFF.

This clone was detected only once. The J gene is TRBJ2-7, the V gene TRBV6-5; 9 bases map to TRBD1. The J segment lost 3 bases and the V segment lost 6 bases, leaving 6 bases of the junction unmatched. CDR3 length equals 14 residues. Germline V lookup: CDR1 MNHEY, CDR2 SVGAGI. CDR3 protein: CASSWTGVRYEQYF. The CDR3 DNA reads TGTGCCAGCAGCTGGACAGGGGTGCGCTACGAGCAGTACTTC.

This clone was observed a handful of times. V and J are TRBV2 and TRBJ1-5, with 9 nucleotides matching TRBD1. The CDR3 runs 15 residues. The germline V gene encodes CDR1 SNHLY and CDR2 FYNNEI. The DNA of the CDR3 is TGTGCTTGGGGGACAGGGAGCGGTAGCAATCAGCCCCAGCATTTT. Residues: CAWGTGSGSNQPQHF. Combining the CDR3 with reference TRBV2 and TRBJ1-5 gives the whole variable domain EPEVTQTPSHQVTQMGQEVILRCVPISNHLYFYWYRQILGQKVEFLVSFYNNEISEKSEIFDDQFSVERPDGSNFTLKIRSTKLEDSAMYFCAWGTGSGSNQPQHFGDGTRLSIL.

On this clone itself: This CDR3 is also generated by other DNA sequences in the sample. The rearrangement uses TRBV5-1 and TRBJ2-5; a weak D match, TRBD1 (6 bases). Germline V CDR1 and CDR2: SGHRS, YFSETQ. CDR3 length equals 13 residues. V lost 4 bases and J 2 bases, leaving 9 bases between the germline ends. DNA of the CDR3: TGCGCCAGCAGCAGGACAGAACAAGAGACCCAGTACTTC. Protein product: CASSRTEQETQYF.

V usage is TRBV6-1 and J usage is TRBJ2-5; 7 nucleotides line up with TRBD2. The V gene's germline CDR1 is MNHNS and CDR2 SASEGT. The junction had 4 bases not matched to a gene; V was cut back by 6 bases and J by 0 bases. The CDR3 sequence is 14 residues long. CDR3 protein: CASREGLHQETQYF. The CDR3 region has the DNA TGTGCCAGCAGGGAGGGACTACACCAAGAGACCCAGTACTTC.

J is TRBJ1-1 and V is TRBV29-1; no firm D call. The germline V gene encodes CDR1 SQVTM and CDR2 ANQGSEA. This CDR3 has 13 residues. Trimming stripped 2 bases from V and 3 bases from J, with 10 bases between. The CDR3 DNA reads as TGCAGCGTTGAATGCCAGCTGGACACTGAAGCTTTCTTT. This sequence encodes CSVECQLDTEAFF.

The J gene is TRBJ2-3, the V gene TRBV2, with D perhaps TRBD1 or TRBD2 (5 bases each). V was shortened by 6 bases and J by 10 bases, with 14 bases between the two germline ends. Germline V gene data show CDR1 as SNHLY and CDR2 as FYNNEI. The CDR3 sequence is 12 residues long. The CDR3 is CASRPWDPAQYF. CDR3 sequence (DNA): TGTGCCAGCAGGCCGTGGGACCCAGCGCAGTATTTT. Together with reference TRBV2 and TRBJ2-3, the CDR3 gives the full variable domain: EPEVTQTPSHQVTQMGQEVILRCVPISNHLYFYWYRQILGQKVEFLVSFYNNEISEKSEIFDDQFSVERPDGSNFTLKIRSTKLEDSAMYFCASRPWDPAQYFGPGTRLTVL.

The rearrangement uses TRBV10-1 and TRBJ1-5; D is undetermined. Trimming cost V 5 bases and J 0 bases, with 14 bases left between them. CDR1 and CDR2 from the germline V gene are WNHNN and SYGVQD (reference sequence). The CDR3 has 16 amino acids. The CDR3 region has the DNA TGCGCCAGCAGTACACTCCTGAGGTATAGCAATCAGCCCCAGCATTTT. Translation gives CASSTLLRYSNQPQHF.

The V and J genes are TRBV6-5 and TRBJ2-5; no definite D call. Looked up from germline, CDR1 is MNHEY and CDR2 is SVGAGI. This CDR3 is built from 13 residues. The V end lost 4 bases, the J end lost 1 base, and 7 bases lay between the germline ends. This chain's CDR3 is CASSWSPQETQYF. The CDR3 nucleotides are TGTGCCAGCAGTTGGAGCCCCCAAGAGACCCAGTACTTC.

The V gene is TRBV11-2, the J gene TRBJ2-1; 8 bases align to TRBD1. Unmatched junction bases numbered 22, after V lost 5 bases and J lost 13 bases. The CDR3 consists of 17 residues. Germline V lookup: CDR1 SGHAT, CDR2 FQNNGV. The CDR3, as DNA: TGTGCCAGCAGCCTGATAGAAGGCAGGGGGCGCGGATGGGGTCAGTTCTTC. This gives the protein CASSLIEGRGRGWGQFF.

For the CDR3, the DNA is TGTGCCAGCAGCCCCGGGCCCGGAGGGACTGAAGCTTTCTTT. The encoded protein is CASSPGPGGTEAFF. This sequence joins TRBV7-3 and TRBJ1-1; D remains unclear. Germline CDR1 and CDR2: SGHTA and FQGTGA. V lost 5 bases and J lost 5, with 15 bases in between. CDR3 length: 14 amino acids.

The gene calls are TRBV27 and TRBJ1-5, with D perhaps TRBD1 (5 bases). CDR1 is MNHEY, CDR2 SMNVEV, per germline (reference sequence). V was shortened by 8 bases and J by 7 bases, with 15 bases between the two germline ends. The length of the CDR3 is 13 residues. DNA of the CDR3: TGTGCCAGCCAAGGAGGGGCCGGGCAGCCCCAGCATTTT. Amino acid sequence: CASQGGAGQPQHF.

The chain is built from TRBV29-1 and TRBJ2-7; 9 nucleotides align to TRBD2. CDR1 and CDR2 from the germline V gene are SQVTM and ANQGSEA. This CDR3 is 12 amino acids long. V gave up 6 bases and J gave up 9 bases; unmatched junction bases: 9. Here the CDR3 DNA reads TGCAGCGTGGGCGGGACTAGCTTCGGGCAGTACTTC. Amino acids: CSVGGTSFGQYF.

This chain links TRBV7-9 with TRBJ2-7; possibly TRBD1 for D (6 bases). V was trimmed by 0 bases and J by 4 bases, leaving 13 bases between them. The CDR3 runs 15 residues. Germline assignment: CDR1 SEHNR and CDR2 FQNEAQ (reference sequence). The CDR3 here is CASSLASGALYEQYF. The CDR3 DNA sequence: TGTGCCAGCAGCTTAGCCTCAGGGGCGCTTTACGAGCAGTACTTC.

The chain couples TRBV5-4 to TRBJ1-2; 9 nucleotides align to TRBD1. The CDR3 runs to 17 residues. The germline V gene has CDR1 SGHNT and CDR2 YYREEE (reference sequence). V dropped 0 bases and J dropped 3; count of bases not matched to a gene: 9. CDR3 coding DNA: TGTGCCAGCAGCTTGGGCGGGGAACAGGGGGCGCACTATGGCTACACCTTC. Protein product: CASSLGGEQGAHYGYTF.

The chain links TRBV5-1 to TRBJ2-2, with 8 bases matching TRBD1. Germline CDR1 SGHRS, CDR2 YFSETQ. The CDR3 has 16 amino acids. With V trimmed by 3 bases and J by 2 bases, 6 bases remained unmatched. CDR3 loop: CASSSGQGPNTGELFF. CDR3 sequence (DNA): TGCGCCAGCAGCTCTGGACAGGGCCCTAACACCGGGGAGCTGTTTTTT.

The chain recombines TRBV28 with TRBJ1-5, with D possibly matching TRBD1 (6 bases). The CDR3 sequence is 15 residues long. V was cut by 5 bases and J by 5 bases, with 16 bases left in between. The germline V gene has CDR1 MDHEN and CDR2 SYDVKM. CDR3 coding DNA: TGTGCCAGCAGTCTATCCGGGGGGCGTTATCAGCCCCAGCATTTT. As protein: CASSLSGGRYQPQHF.

V usage is TRBV7-8 and J usage is TRBJ2-7; TRBD1 aligns across 7 bases. V dropped 3 bases and J dropped 3; count of bases not matched to a gene: 8. CDR3 length: 15 amino acids. Germline CDR1 SGHVS, CDR2 FQNEAQ. CDR3 bases: TGTGCCAGCAGCTTTGAAAGGGCAGGGGGCTACGAGCAGTACTTC. This sequence encodes CASSFERAGGYEQYF. Full variable domain (remainder filled in from reference TRBV7-8 and TRBJ2-7): GAGVSQSPRYKVAKRGQDVALRCDPISGHVSLFWYQQALGQGPEFLTYFQNEAQLDKSGLPSDRFFAERPEGSVSTLKIQRTQQEDSAVYLCASSFERAGGYEQYFGPGTRLTVT.

This chain joins TRBV28 and TRBJ2-5; 10 nucleotides match TRBD2. CDR1 MDHEN and CDR2 SYDVKM come from the germline V gene. Trimming cost V 3 bases and J 4 bases; bases outside gene matches: 8. The CDR3 sequence is 16 residues long. CDR3 loop: CASSFGLTSGTETQYF. In DNA form, the CDR3 reads TGTGCCAGCAGTTTCGGACTTACTAGCGGGACAGAGACCCAGTACTTC. Supplemented by reference TRBV28 and TRBJ2-5, the full variable domain reads DVKVTQSSRYLVKRTGEKVFLECVQDMDHENMFWYRQDPGLGLRLIYFSYDVKMKEKGDIPEGYSVSREKKERFSLILESASTNQTSMYLCASSFGLTSGTETQYFGPGTRLLVL.

This rearrangement joins TRBV27 to TRBJ1-3, with TRBD1 matching 8 bases. The germline gives CDR1 MNHEY, CDR2 SMNVEV (reference sequence). V was clipped by 0 bases and J by 9 bases; unmatched bases: 4. There are 14 residues in the CDR3. CDR3 sequence (DNA): TGTGCCAGCAGTTTATCACCAGGGGGCGGCACCATATATTTT. The encoded protein is CASSLSPGGGTIYF.

DNA for the CDR3: TGTGCCAGCAGTTCCCAACGCGCGGGGGGAAACGAGCAGTACTTC. Its protein product is CASSSQRAGGNEQYF. The chain recombines TRBV27 with TRBJ2-7, with 8 bases identical to TRBD2. J was trimmed by 5 bases and V by 4 bases; bases with no gene match: 10. This CDR3 is built from 15 residues. Germline V gene lookup returns CDR1 MNHEY and CDR2 SMNVEV (reference sequence).

The rearrangement links TRBV4-1 to TRBJ1-5; the D gene is possibly TRBD1 (6 bases). The CDR3 length is 19 residues. V lost 1 base, J lost 0 bases, and 19 bases lay in between. CDR1 is MGHRA and CDR2 is YSYEKL in the germline V gene. The CDR3: CASSQVLRQETNSNQPQHF. The CDR3 DNA reads TGCGCCAGCAGCCAAGTTTTGAGACAGGAGACCAATAGCAATCAGCCCCAGCATTTT.

This clone was counted a single time. The CDR3 loop reads CASSQSPDRVLSGANVLTF. The CDR3 DNA reads TGTGCCAGCAGCCAAAGTCCGGACAGGGTACTCTCTGGGGCCAACGTCCTGACTTTC. The chain recombines TRBV4-2 with TRBJ2-6, with TRBD1 matching over 8 bases. CDR3 length: 19 residues. Germline V lookup: CDR1 LGHNA, CDR2 YNFKEQ. The V and J ends lost 2 bases and 0 bases, in that order; junction bases with no gene match: 9.

The rearrangement links TRBV6-5 to TRBJ2-3; the D gene is possibly TRBD1 (6 bases). Trimming cost V 6 bases and J 0 bases, with 13 bases left between them. CDR1 is MNHEY, CDR2 SVGAGI, per germline. The CDR3 runs to 15 residues. CDR3 nucleotide sequence: TGTGCCAGCAGAATGACAGGAGCTAGCACAGATACGCAGTATTTT. Translated, it gives CASRMTGASTDTQYF.

The gene calls are TRBV28 and TRBJ2-1; the D gene is possibly TRBD2 (6 bases). The CDR3 has 12 residues. Trimming removed 5 bases at V and 9 bases at J, with 11 bases between. Germline V gene data show CDR1 as MDHEN and CDR2 as SYDVKM. Here the CDR3 reads CASSISGGEQFF. CDR3 coding DNA: TGTGCCAGCAGTATCTCCGGGGGTGAGCAGTTCTTC.